This TCR beta chain was captured by sequencing in a study of cytomegalovirus exposure and HLA in healthy donors. Study outcomes and limitations: Sequencing probably produced one cluster of sequence variants that were highly shared. Researchers reported in a later analysis that a missense DCLRE1C variant was tied to TCR beta V- and J-gene trimming. Presence/absence analyses assumed roughly uniform sequencing depth across donors.

About this clone: The antigen remains undetermined.

Use of 60 Vbeta and 13 Jbeta primers characterized the PCR. Measured with immunoSEQ multiplex PCR; TCRdb has only the in-frame clones, and not every one. Of roughly 96,000 clones listed, around 79% are singletons. These donors, healthy bone marrow donors, were studied. Germline V gene lookup returns CDR1 ENHRY and CDR2 SYGVKD. CDR3 length: 11 residues. With 6 bases removed from V and 4 bases from J, the gap between germline ends came to 5 bases. The specimen sequenced was PBMCs. This chain links TRBV10-3 with TRBJ2-3; D is undetermined. This receptor was taken from a woman aged 70-85 years in good health and CMV-seropositive. In nucleotides, the CDR3 is TGTGCCATCAGCCTCTCAGATACGCAGTATTTT. Protein product: CAISLSDTQYF.